One sample yielded the 20 T cell receptor beta chains listed below, sequenced in a study of CD4 T cells in relation to SARS-CoV-2 and coronaviruses. TCRdb's table, derived via immunoSEQ multiplex PCR, lists solely in-frame clones and lacks some. This table holds about 18,000 clones, around 82% found once. The antigens these receptors bind are not known. CD4+ T cells from unexposed donors were obtained before the COVID-19 pandemic (2011-2018). The cells were cultured for under twelve days before CD4+ T cells were isolated. Sequenced input: CD4+ T cells from PBMCs, cultured in vitro. These receptors all stem from a human donor in good health.

The chain recombines TRBV12-5 with TRBJ2-7; D may be TRBD1 (5 bases). The germline CDR1 and CDR2 sequences are LGHNT and FRNRAP. The CDR3 length is 11 residues. Trimming shortened V by 4 bases and J by 6 bases, and 7 bases separated the two germline ends. Here the CDR3 DNA reads TGTGCTAGTGGTTGGGGCGGCGAGCAGTACTTC. Its protein is CASGWGGEQYF.

This clone was observed a few times. This chain connects TRBV19 to TRBJ2-3; D gene uncertain. Trimming shortened V by 3 bases and J by 5 bases, and 6 bases separated the two germline ends. CDR3 length equals 12 residues. Germline-derived CDR1 and CDR2 are LNHDA and SQIVND (reference sequence). CDR3 loop: CASSIAEDTQYF. CDR3 DNA sequence: TGTGCCAGTAGTATCGCAGAAGATACGCAGTATTTT.

By share of the sample, this clone is medium-sized. V usage is TRBV6-1 and J usage is TRBJ1-2; the match to TRBD1 covers 8 bases. This CDR3 has 15 amino acids. The germline CDR1 and CDR2 sequences are MNHNS and SASEGT. Trimming at V came to 3 bases and at J to 7 bases, leaving 10 bases not matched to a gene. CDR3 nucleotide sequence: TGTGCCAGCAGTGAGGAGGACAGGGTTTGGGGTGGCTACACCTTC. Translating gives CASSEEDRVWGGYTF.

The chain couples TRBV9 to TRBJ2-2; D remains ambiguous. Germline lookup yields CDR1 SGDLS and CDR2 YYNGEE. CDR3 length equals 14 residues. The V gene lost 6 bases and the J gene lost 4 bases, with 13 bases spanning the gap. CDR3 amino acids: CASTRAAGTGELFF. The CDR3 bases are TGTGCCAGCACCCGGGCCGCTGGCACCGGGGAGCTGTTTTTT.

The rearrangement links TRBV4-1 to TRBJ2-4; TRBD2 matches at 15 bases. Germline V gives CDR1 MGHRA, CDR2 YSYEKL. V trimming: 3 bases; J trimming: 1 base; junction bases outside the gene matches: 4. The CDR3 runs 18 residues. As DNA, the CDR3 is TGCGCCAGCAGCCAGGGACTAGCGGGAGGCCGTGCCAAAAACATTCAGTACTTC. Encoded protein: CASSQGLAGGRAKNIQYF.

The chain recombines TRBV19 with TRBJ2-6; 10 nucleotides align to TRBD1. With V trimmed by 1 base and J by 0 bases, 3 bases remained unmatched. This CDR3 is built from 18 residues. In germline, CDR1 is LNHDA, CDR2 SQIVND (reference sequence). CDR3 in amino acids: CASSIVGQGFSGANVLTF. DNA of the CDR3: TGTGCCAGTAGTATAGTGGGACAGGGGTTCTCTGGGGCCAACGTCCTGACTTTC.

This clone was seen only a few times. V is TRBV5-1 and J is TRBJ1-3, with TRBD1 matching over 7 bases. V was pared by 2 bases and J by 3 bases, with 5 bases of the junction left unmatched. The CDR3 contains 15 residues. CDR1 is SGHRS, CDR2 YFSETQ, per germline. The CDR3, as DNA: TGCGCCAGCAGCTTTGAGGGGGCAGGTGGAAACACCATATATTTT. The encoded protein is CASSFEGAGGNTIYF.

The chain uses TRBV19 and TRBJ2-6, with D maybe TRBD1 (6 bases). Trimming cost V 5 bases and J 3 bases, with 17 bases left between them. The CDR3 spans 17 residues. Germline values: CDR1 LNHDA, CDR2 SQIVND (reference sequence). CDR3 DNA: TGTGCCAGTAGTCCCCTAACAGGGTCTCGTGGGGCCAACGTCCTGACTTTC. It is translated as CASSPLTGSRGANVLTF.

The gene calls are TRBV6-1 and TRBJ2-4, with TRBD2 identical over 7 bases. Trimming at V came to 1 base and at J to 7 bases, leaving 7 bases not matched to a gene. This CDR3 has 15 amino acids. Germline values: CDR1 MNHNS, CDR2 SASEGT. The CDR3 bases are TGTGCCAGCAGTGAAGGACAGTCCGGGGGGAACATTCAGTACTTC. Amino acid sequence: CASSEGQSGGNIQYF.

This clone was counted between two and nine times. The rearrangement links TRBV10-1 to TRBJ1-1, with TRBD1 matching 9 bases. The germline CDR1 and CDR2 sequences are WNHNN and SYGVQD (reference sequence). The CDR3 runs to 13 residues. The V segment lost 7 bases and the J segment 4 bases; nucleotides outside the gene matches: 4. The CDR3 region has the DNA TGCGCCAGCAAATCGACAGGGGGCACTGAAGCTTTCTTT. This gives the protein CASKSTGGTEAFF.

This clone was found a few times. The J gene is TRBJ1-1, the V gene TRBV29-1; 8 bases agree with TRBD1. Trimming at V came to 5 bases and at J to 4 bases, leaving 6 bases not matched to a gene. The germline gives CDR1 SQVTM, CDR2 ANQGSEA. The CDR3 is 13 residues long. DNA for the CDR3: TGCAGCGTTCAGGGGGCTAGCGGCACTGAAGCTTTCTTT. Translating it yields CSVQGASGTEAFF.

The chain combines TRBV6-2 or TRBV6-3 with TRBJ2-2; maybe TRBD1 (5 bases). CDR1 is MNHEY, CDR2 SVGEGT, per germline. The CDR3 extends over 15 amino acids. V was trimmed by 3 bases and J by 1 base, leaving 9 bases between them. CDR3 sequence reads: CASSYGAENTGELFF. The CDR3 region has the DNA TGTGCCAGCAGTTATGGGGCGGAGAACACCGGGGAGCTGTTTTTT.

The chain employs TRBV2 and TRBJ1-5; tentative D call: TRBD1 (5 bases). V was pared by 6 bases and J by 0 bases, with 9 bases between. Germline-derived CDR1 and CDR2 are SNHLY and FYNNEI. The CDR3 is made up of 14 amino acids. CDR3 protein: CASRTAYSNQPQHF. In DNA, the CDR3 is TGTGCCAGCAGGACAGCTTATAGCAATCAGCCCCAGCATTTT.

This clone was counted a single time. This chain connects TRBV5-6 to TRBJ2-7, with 7 bases that match TRBD1. Germline lookup yields CDR1 SGHDT and CDR2 YYEEEE. Losses at the gene ends were 4 bases for V and 9 bases for J; bases not matched to a gene: 13. The CDR3 extends over 14 amino acids. The CDR3: CASSANRGLASQYF. CDR3 nucleotide sequence: TGTGCCAGCAGCGCCAACAGGGGCCTCGCCTCGCAGTACTTC.

This clone appeared once. The J gene is TRBJ1-4, the V gene TRBV7-3, with TRBD1 as a possible D gene (5 bases). V was clipped by 5 bases and J by 3 bases, with 10 bases between them. The V gene's germline CDR1 is SGHTA and CDR2 FQGTGA. The CDR3 totals 14 residues. The CDR3 region is CASSQGGSNEKLFF. CDR3 DNA sequence: TGTGCCAGCAGCCAGGGTGGCTCTAATGAAAAACTGTTTTTT.

The sample holds a few counts of this clone. This sequence joins TRBV5-8 and TRBJ2-3, with D hard to call. Germline V gene sequence: CDR1 SGHTS, CDR2 YDEGEE. This CDR3 is built from 14 residues. V was trimmed by 4 bases and J by 0 bases, leaving 9 bases between them. The CDR3 reads CASSPHRSTDTQYF. Here the CDR3 DNA reads TGTGCCAGCAGCCCACATCGGAGCACAGATACGCAGTATTTT.

The J gene is TRBJ2-7, the V gene TRBV11-2, with 11 bases lining up with TRBD2. The CDR3 has 15 residues. The germline V gene has CDR1 SGHAT and CDR2 FQNNGV. J gave up 5 bases and V 6 bases, and 9 bases lay outside the gene matches. The CDR3 is CASRGISGRAHEQYF. The CDR3 coding sequence is TGTGCCAGCAGAGGGATTAGCGGGAGGGCCCACGAGCAGTACTTC. Full variable domain (missing parts from reference TRBV11-2 and TRBJ2-7): EAGVAQSPRYKIIEKRQSVAFWCNPISGHATLYWYQQILGQGPKLLIQFQNNGVVDDSQLPKDRFSAERLKGVDSTLKIQPAKLEDSAVYLCASRGISGRAHEQYFGPGTRLTVT.

This chain connects TRBV19 to TRBJ2-7; 8 bases match TRBD1. Germline CDR1 reads LNHDA; CDR2 reads SQIVND (reference sequence). This CDR3 is built from 14 residues. Trimming removed 1 base from V and 1 base from J; junction bases left unmatched: 0. The CDR3 DNA reads TGTGCCAGTAGTATAGGGGACAGGTCCTACGAGCAGTACTTC. Encoded protein: CASSIGDRSYEQYF. Full variable domain (rest looked up from reference TRBV19 and TRBJ2-7): DGGITQSPKYLFRKEGQNVTLSCEQNLNHDAMYWYRQDPGQGLRLIYYSQIVNDFQKGDIAEGYSVSREKKESFPLTVTSAQKNPTAFYLCASSIGDRSYEQYFGPGTRLTVT.

The chain has TRBV20-1 and TRBJ2-1, with D maybe TRBD2 (7 bases). The germline V gene encodes CDR1 DFQATT and CDR2 SNEGSKA (reference sequence). Trimming pared 3 bases from V and 0 bases from J, leaving 18 bases between. The CDR3 has 17 amino acids. CDR3 nucleotide sequence: TGCAGTGCTAGTTCCAATGGGGGGGCCAGCTCCTACAATGAGCAGTTCTTC. Translating it yields CSASSNGGASSYNEQFF.

The chain carries TRBV7-9 and TRBJ2-2; 12 bases agree with TRBD2. Germline V CDR1 and CDR2: SEHNR, FQNEAQ (reference sequence). V dropped 3 bases and J dropped 4; count of bases not matched to a gene: 6. The CDR3 contains 17 residues. CDR3 region: CASSFPSGRAGTGELFF. CDR3 bases: TGTGCCAGCAGCTTCCCTAGCGGGAGGGCCGGCACCGGGGAGCTGTTTTTT.